This TCR beta chain was captured by sequencing in a study of early T cells in non-severe SARS-CoV-2 infection. From the 5' RACE reads, TCRdb called clonotypes with MiXCR, one entry per CDR3 protein. The table shows tens of thousands of distinct CDR3 sequences, with around 6.6% occurring only once. Ten or more counts support this clonotype. The antigen remains unidentified. The study's findings and limits: Reliance on VDJdb matching favored anti-spike CD8 responses; private and CD4 specificities were missed.

The TCR comes from an adult who was a healthcare worker with PCR-confirmed SARS-CoV-2 infection or an uninfected control (not recorded which). This specimen was whole blood, taken at baseline.

The CDR3 spells CASRSEYEQYF. The CDR3 DNA reads TGCGCCAGCAGATCAGAATACGAGCAGTACTTC. The chain carries TRBV5-1 and TRBJ2-7; D call uncertain. The CDR3 contains 11 residues. With 5 bases removed from V and 4 bases from J, the gap between germline ends came to 7 bases. The germline V gene encodes CDR1 SGHRS and CDR2 YFSETQ.